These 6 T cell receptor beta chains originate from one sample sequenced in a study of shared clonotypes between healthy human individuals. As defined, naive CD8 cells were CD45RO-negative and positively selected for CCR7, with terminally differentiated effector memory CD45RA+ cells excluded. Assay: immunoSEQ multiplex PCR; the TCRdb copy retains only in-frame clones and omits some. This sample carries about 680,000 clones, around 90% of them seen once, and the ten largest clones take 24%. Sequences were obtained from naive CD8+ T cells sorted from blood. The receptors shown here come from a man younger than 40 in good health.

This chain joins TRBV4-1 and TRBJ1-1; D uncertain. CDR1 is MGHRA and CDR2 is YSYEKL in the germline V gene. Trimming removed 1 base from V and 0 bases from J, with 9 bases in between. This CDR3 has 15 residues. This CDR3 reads CASSQVGGLNTEAFF. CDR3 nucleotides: TGCGCCAGCAGCCAAGTTGGAGGGCTGAACACTGAAGCTTTCTTT.

CDR3 nucleotide sequence: TGCGCCAGCAGCCAAGAGGTAGCCAGCTACTCTGGAAACACCATATATTTT. This gives the protein CASSQEVASYSGNTIYF. The genes are TRBV4-1 and TRBJ1-3; D call uncertain. V was trimmed by 0 bases and J by 0 bases, leaving 12 bases between them. This CDR3 has 17 amino acids. Germline loops: CDR1 MGHRA, CDR2 YSYEKL.

The CDR3 loop is CASSPRSENNQPQHF. The CDR3 region has the DNA TGTGCCAGCAGCCCCAGGTCGGAAAACAATCAGCCCCAGCATTTT. The rearrangement joins TRBV28 to TRBJ1-5, with D hard to call. The CDR3 runs 15 residues. Trimming left V 6 bases short and J 3 bases short, with 15 bases between. The germline V gene encodes CDR1 MDHEN and CDR2 SYDVKM.

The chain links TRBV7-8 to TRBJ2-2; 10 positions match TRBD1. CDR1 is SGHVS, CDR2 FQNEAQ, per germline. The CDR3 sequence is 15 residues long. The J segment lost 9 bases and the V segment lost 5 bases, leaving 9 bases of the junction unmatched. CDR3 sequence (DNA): TGTGCCAGCAGCCCGAGGACAGGGGGGTCCAGGGAGCTGTTTTTT. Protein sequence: CASSPRTGGSRELFF.

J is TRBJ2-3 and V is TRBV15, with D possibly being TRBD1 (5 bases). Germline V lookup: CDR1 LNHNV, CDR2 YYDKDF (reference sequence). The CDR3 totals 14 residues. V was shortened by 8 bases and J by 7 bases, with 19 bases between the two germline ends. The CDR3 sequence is CATGAALLKNTQYF. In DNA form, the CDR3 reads TGTGCCACCGGGGCGGCGCTCCTGAAGAATACGCAGTATTTT.

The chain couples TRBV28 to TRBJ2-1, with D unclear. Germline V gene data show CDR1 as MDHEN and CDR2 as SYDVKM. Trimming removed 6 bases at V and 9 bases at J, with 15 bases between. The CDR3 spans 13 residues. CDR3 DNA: TGTGCCAGCAGCTTTGGACCACTTAGTGAGCAGTTCTTC. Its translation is CASSFGPLSEQFF.